The T cell receptor beta chain under discussion was sequenced for a study of beta chain features in type 1 diabetes. Study in general: The patient and healthy donor groups were comparable for age, gender and cell yields. Study conclusions and caveats: Still unanswered here is whether HLA type influences TCRB rearrangement. For patients, the naive, central memory and Treg TCRB repertoires appeared more alike than for healthy donors.

TCRB transcripts that were expressed got sequenced, as all of the isolated RNA had been reverse transcribed. Clones were sequenced by immunoSEQ multiplex PCR, and TCRdb holds only the in-frame ones, with some missing. The sample includes 110,000 to 150,000 clones, 9% to 10% of them seen just once. Germline V gene sequence: CDR1 SEHNR, CDR2 FQNEAQ (reference sequence). Trimming removed 2 bases at V and 4 bases at J, with 4 bases between. The CDR3 length is 12 residues. A remark on this clone: Its antigen is unidentified.

This clonotype was obtained from a woman in her 40s in good health. V is TRBV7-9 and J is TRBJ2-3; D unclear. Source material: central memory CD4+ T cells from blood. CDR3 coding DNA: TGTGCCAGCAGCTTACTGTCAGATACGCAGTATTTT. This sequence encodes CASSLLSDTQYF.